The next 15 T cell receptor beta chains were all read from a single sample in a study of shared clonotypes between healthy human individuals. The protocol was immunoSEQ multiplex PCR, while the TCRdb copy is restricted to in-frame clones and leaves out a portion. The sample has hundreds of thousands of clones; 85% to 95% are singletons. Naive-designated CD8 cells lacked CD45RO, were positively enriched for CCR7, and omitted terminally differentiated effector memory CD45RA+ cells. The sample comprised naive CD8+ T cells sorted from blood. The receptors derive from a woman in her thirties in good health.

The CDR3, as DNA: TGTGCCAGCAGTCTGGGACTAGCGTTGCACGAGCAGTACTTC. Translating gives CASSLGLALHEQYF. This sequence joins TRBV27 and TRBJ2-7; 10 bases are shared with TRBD2. In germline, CDR1 is MNHEY, CDR2 SMNVEV (reference sequence). V lost 5 bases to trimming and J lost 5 bases; unmatched junction nucleotides: 6. This CDR3 comprises 14 residues.

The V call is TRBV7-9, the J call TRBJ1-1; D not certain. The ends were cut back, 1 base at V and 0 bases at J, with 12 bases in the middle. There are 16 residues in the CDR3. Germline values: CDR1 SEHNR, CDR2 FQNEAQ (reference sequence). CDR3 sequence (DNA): TGTGCCAGCAGCTTAGGCCTCGCCTTACTGAACACTGAAGCTTTCTTT. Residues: CASSLGLALLNTEAFF.

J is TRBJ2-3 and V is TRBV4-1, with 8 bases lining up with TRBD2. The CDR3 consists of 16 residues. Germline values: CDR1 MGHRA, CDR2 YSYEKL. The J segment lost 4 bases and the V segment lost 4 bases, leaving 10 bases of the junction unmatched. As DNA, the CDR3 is TGCGCCAGCAGCCCCCCAGCGGGAGTGTTGGCAGATACGCAGTATTTT. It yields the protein CASSPPAGVLADTQYF.

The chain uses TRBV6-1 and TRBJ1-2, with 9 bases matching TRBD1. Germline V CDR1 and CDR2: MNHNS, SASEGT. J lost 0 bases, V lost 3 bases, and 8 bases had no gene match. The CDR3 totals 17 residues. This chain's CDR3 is CASSDDGTGHSNYGYTF. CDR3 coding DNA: TGTGCCAGCAGTGACGACGGGACAGGGCATTCTAACTATGGCTACACCTTC.

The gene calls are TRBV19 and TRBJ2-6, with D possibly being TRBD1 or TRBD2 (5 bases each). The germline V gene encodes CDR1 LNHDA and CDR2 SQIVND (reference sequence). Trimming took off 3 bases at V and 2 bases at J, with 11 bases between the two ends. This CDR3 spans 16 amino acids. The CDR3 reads CASSMLTGPGANVLTF. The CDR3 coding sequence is TGTGCCAGTAGTATGCTGACGGGGCCTGGGGCCAACGTCCTGACTTTC.

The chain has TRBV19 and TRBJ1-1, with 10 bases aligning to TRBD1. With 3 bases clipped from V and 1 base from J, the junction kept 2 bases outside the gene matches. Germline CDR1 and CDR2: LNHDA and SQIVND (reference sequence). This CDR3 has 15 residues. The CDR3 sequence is CASSMGTGENTEAFF. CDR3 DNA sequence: TGTGCCAGTAGTATGGGGACAGGGGAGAACACTGAAGCTTTCTTT.

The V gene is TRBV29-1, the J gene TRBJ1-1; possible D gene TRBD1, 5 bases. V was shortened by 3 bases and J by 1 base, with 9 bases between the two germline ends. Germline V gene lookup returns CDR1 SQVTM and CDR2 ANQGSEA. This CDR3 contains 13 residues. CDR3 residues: CSVERDENTEAFF. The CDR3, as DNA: TGCAGCGTTGAGAGGGACGAGAACACTGAAGCTTTCTTT.

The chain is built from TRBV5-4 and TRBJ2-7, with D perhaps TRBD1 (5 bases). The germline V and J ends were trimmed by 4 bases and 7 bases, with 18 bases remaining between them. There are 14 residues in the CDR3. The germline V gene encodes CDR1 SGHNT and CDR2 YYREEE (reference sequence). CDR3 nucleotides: TGTGCCAGCAGCGAAGGGGCGGCCTCAAAAGAGCAGTACTTC. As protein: CASSEGAASKEQYF.

CDR3 bases: TGTGCCAGCAGCTTATATACTCGCTCTGGAAACACCATATATTTT. It is translated as CASSLYTRSGNTIYF. This chain connects TRBV5-6 to TRBJ1-3; D is unresolved. From germline, CDR1 is SGHDT and CDR2 YYEEEE. This CDR3 is 15 amino acids long. The germline V and J ends were trimmed by 2 bases and 0 bases, with 9 bases remaining between them.

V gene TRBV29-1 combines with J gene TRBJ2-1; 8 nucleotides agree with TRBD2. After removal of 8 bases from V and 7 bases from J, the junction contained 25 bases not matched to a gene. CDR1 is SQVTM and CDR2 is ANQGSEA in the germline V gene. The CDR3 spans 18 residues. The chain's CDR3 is CSSDIFSGGGRPSNEQFF. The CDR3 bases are TGCAGCTCTGATATTTTCTCCGGTGGCGGGAGGCCCTCAAATGAGCAGTTCTTC.

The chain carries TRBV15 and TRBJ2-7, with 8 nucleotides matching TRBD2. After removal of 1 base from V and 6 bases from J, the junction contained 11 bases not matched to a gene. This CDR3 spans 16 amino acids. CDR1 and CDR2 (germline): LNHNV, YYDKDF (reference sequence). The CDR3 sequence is CATSRGGPAGEPEQYF. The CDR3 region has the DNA TGTGCCACCAGCAGAGGGGGCCCAGCGGGAGAACCCGAGCAGTACTTC.

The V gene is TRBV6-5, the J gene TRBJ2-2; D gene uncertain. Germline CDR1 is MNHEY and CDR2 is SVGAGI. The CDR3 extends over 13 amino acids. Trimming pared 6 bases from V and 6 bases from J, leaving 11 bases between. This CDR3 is CASSPDSPGELFF. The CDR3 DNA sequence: TGTGCCAGCAGCCCCGACTCCCCCGGGGAGCTGTTTTTT.

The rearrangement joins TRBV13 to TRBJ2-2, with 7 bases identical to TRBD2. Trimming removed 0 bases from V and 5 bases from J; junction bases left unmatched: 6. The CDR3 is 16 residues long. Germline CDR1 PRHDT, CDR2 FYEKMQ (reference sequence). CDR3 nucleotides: TGTGCCAGCAGCTTAGGTGTGGCGGGAGAAACCGGGGAGCTGTTTTTT. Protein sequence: CASSLGVAGETGELFF.

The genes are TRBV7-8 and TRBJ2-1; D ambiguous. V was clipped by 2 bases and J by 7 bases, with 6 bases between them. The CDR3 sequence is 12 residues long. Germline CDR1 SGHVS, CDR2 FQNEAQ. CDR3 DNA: TGTGCCAGCAGCTTAACGGAAAATGAGCAGTTCTTC. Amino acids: CASSLTENEQFF.

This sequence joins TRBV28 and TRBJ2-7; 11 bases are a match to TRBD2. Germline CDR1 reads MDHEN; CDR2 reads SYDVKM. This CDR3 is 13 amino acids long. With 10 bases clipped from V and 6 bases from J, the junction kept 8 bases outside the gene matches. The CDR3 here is CATTSGSSSEQYF. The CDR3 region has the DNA TGTGCCACCACTAGCGGGAGTTCTTCCGAGCAGTACTTC. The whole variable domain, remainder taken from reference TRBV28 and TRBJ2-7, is DVKVTQSSRYLVKRTGEKVFLECVQDMDHENMFWYRQDPGLGLRLIYFSYDVKMKEKGDIPEGYSVSREKKERFSLILESASTNQTSMYLCATTSGSSSEQYFGPGTRLTVT.